The source of this T cell receptor (beta chain) is a study of response to subunit inactivated influenza vaccine. MiXCR, run by TCRdb on the RT-PCR reads, gives a single entry per CDR3 protein. The sample records 550,000 to 650,000 distinct CDR3 sequences, roughly 12% being singletons. This CDR3 region has 14 residues. The study, taken as a whole, reports: Each seasonal influenza vaccination, the authors suggested, recruits few new T cells.

Notes on this clonotype: Antigen specificity is unknown.

The chain recombines TRBV21-1 with TRBJ2-1; the listed D gene, TRBD2, was not tested against the DNA. TRBV21-1 is deemed a pseudogene. This clonotype was obtained from a man between 45 and 60 years old who received an inactivated influenza vaccine. The starting material was PBMCs from blood, obtained on the day of vaccination. CDR3 loop: CASSKGAGGNEQFF. DNA for the CDR3: TGTGCCAGCAGCAAAGGAGCGGGAGGGAATGAGCAGTTCTTC.